This T cell receptor (beta chain) was captured by sequencing in a study of STAT5B mutations in CD4+ large granular lymphocyte leukemia. Controls came from buffy coats of healthy blood donors. Germline lookup yields CDR1 SEHNR and CDR2 FQNEAQ (reference sequence). Trimming removed 1 base from V and 15 bases from J, with 13 bases in between. This CDR3 is 12 amino acids long. The method was immunoSEQ multiplex PCR; TCRdb's version includes in-frame clones alone and lacks a portion of them. Of about 24,000 clones in the sample, approximately 79% are singletons; the top ten hold approximately 0.65%. The TCR originated in a human donor in good health. Sequencing was done on a sample of CD4+ T cells from blood buffy coats. The rearrangement joins TRBV7-9 to TRBJ2-1; perhaps D is TRBD1 or TRBD2 (5 bases each). CDR3 bases: TGTGCCAGCAGCTTAGAAAGAGGGGATCCGTTCTTC. Protein sequence: CASSLERGDPFF. Full variable domain (missing parts from reference TRBV7-9 and TRBJ2-1): DTGVSQNPRHKITKRGQNVTFRCDPISEHNRLYWYRQTLGQGPEFLTYFQNEAQLEKSRLLSDRFSAERPKGSFSTLEIQRTEQGDSAMYLCASSLERGDPFFGPGTRLTVL.